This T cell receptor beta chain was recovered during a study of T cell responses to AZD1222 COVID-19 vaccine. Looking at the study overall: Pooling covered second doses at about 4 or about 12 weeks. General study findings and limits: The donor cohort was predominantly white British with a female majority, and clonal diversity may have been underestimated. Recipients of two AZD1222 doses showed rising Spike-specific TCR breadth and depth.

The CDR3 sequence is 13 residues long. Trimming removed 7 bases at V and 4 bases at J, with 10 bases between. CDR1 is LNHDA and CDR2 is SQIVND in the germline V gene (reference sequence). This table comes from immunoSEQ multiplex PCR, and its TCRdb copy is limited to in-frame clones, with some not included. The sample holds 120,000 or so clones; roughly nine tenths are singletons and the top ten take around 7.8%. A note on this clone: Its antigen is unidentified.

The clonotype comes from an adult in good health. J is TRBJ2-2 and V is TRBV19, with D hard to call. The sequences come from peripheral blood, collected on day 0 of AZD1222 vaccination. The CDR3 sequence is CASKTMGTGELFF. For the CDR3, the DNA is TGTGCCAGTAAAACTATGGGCACCGGGGAGCTGTTTTTT.